Below are 32 T cell receptor beta chains sequenced from a single sample in a study of T-cell memory formation after mild COVID-19. TCRdb used MiXCR to reprocess the 5' RACE reads, holding one entry per CDR3 protein. The sample has 240,000 or so distinct CDR3 sequences, over 8.5% seen once. The specimen sequenced was PBMCs or a T cell subset sorted from them (not recorded which). The receptors originated from a young man who had mild COVID-19 (a few samples of this study predate the infection). Cell type and time point are not known.

This clonotype was recorded at least ten times. The chain uses TRBV7-2 and TRBJ1-6; D not certain. CDR3 length: 14 amino acids. Trimming removed 1 base from V and 6 bases from J, with 7 bases in between. CDR1 is SGHTA, CDR2 FQGNSA, per germline. This CDR3 is CASSLGTINSPLHF. The CDR3 DNA reads as TGTGCCAGCAGCTTAGGAACAATTAATTCACCCCTCCACTTT. The variable domain in full, completed from reference TRBV7-2 and TRBJ1-6, reads GAGVSQSPSNKVTEKGKDVELRCDPISGHTALYWYRQSLGQGLEFLIYFQGNSAPDKSGLPSDRFSAERTGGSVSTLTIQRTQQEDSAVYLCASSLGTINSPLHFGNGTRLTVT.

The CDR3 is CASRSDGFTDTQYF. The DNA for the CDR3 is TGCGCCAGCAGATCGGACGGGTTTACAGATACGCAGTATTTT. This chain uses TRBV5-1 with TRBJ2-3; D gene unclear. CDR3 length: 14 amino acids. V was pared by 5 bases and J by 3 bases, with 13 bases between. From germline, CDR1 is SGHRS and CDR2 YFSETQ.

This clonotype appeared a few times. The genes are TRBV5-1 and TRBJ1-6; D is uncertain. CDR1 SGHRS and CDR2 YFSETQ come from the germline V gene. The CDR3 runs 15 residues. V gave up 5 bases and J gave up 5 bases, with 14 bases separating them. For the CDR3, the DNA is TGCGCCAGCAGGTCTGACGGAGCCGATAATTCACCCCTCCACTTT. Protein product: CASRSDGADNSPLHF.

This clonotype showed up just a few times. The chain couples TRBV5-6 to TRBJ2-1, with 11 bases fitting TRBD2. Germline loops: CDR1 SGHDT, CDR2 YYEEEE. The CDR3 is 14 residues long. Trimming cost V 7 bases and J 5 bases; bases outside gene matches: 5. This chain's CDR3 is CASLRLAGNNEQFF. CDR3 DNA sequence: TGTGCCAGCCTCAGACTAGCGGGGAACAATGAGCAGTTCTTC.

In its sample, this clonotype was seen many times. The rearrangement joins TRBV7-2 to TRBJ2-3, with TRBD1 identical over 7 bases. Germline CDR1 is SGHTA and CDR2 is FQGNSA. The junction had 8 bases not matched to a gene; V was cut back by 6 bases and J by 2 bases. This CDR3 has 15 residues. The CDR3 DNA sequence: TGTGCCAGCAGTCCTGCTAGGGGGCCCACAGATACGCAGTATTTT. Translation gives CASSPARGPTDTQYF.

J is TRBJ2-1 and V is TRBV6-6, with 14 bases fitting TRBD2. Germline V lookup: CDR1 MNHNY, CDR2 SVGAGI (reference sequence). CDR3 length equals 17 residues. The V and J ends lost 2 bases and 11 bases, in that order; junction bases with no gene match: 11. The CDR3 DNA follows: TGTGCCAGCAGTTACGATCCCGGGACTAGCGGGGGTGCTAAGCAGTTCTTC. Translating it yields CASSYDPGTSGGAKQFF.

This clonotype was detected only a few times. This chain links TRBV7-7 with TRBJ2-7; D call uncertain. CDR3 length: 14 amino acids. Germline V CDR1 and CDR2: SSHAT, FNYEAQ (reference sequence). CDR3 loop: CASSLGTLPGEQYV. The CDR3 DNA sequence: TGTGCTAGCAGCTTAGGTACCCTACCAGGCGAGCAGTACGTC.

This clonotype came up a few times. CDR3 residues: CASSPREGAGGYTF. In DNA form, the CDR3 reads TGTGCCAGCAGCCCTCGGGAAGGCGCAGGTGGCTACACCTTC. V usage is TRBV9 and J usage is TRBJ1-2, with D unclear. Germline loops: CDR1 SGDLS, CDR2 YYNGEE. The CDR3 is made up of 14 amino acids. Trimming cost V 4 bases and J 7 bases, with 17 bases left between them. The entire variable domain, with the rest obtained from reference TRBV9 and TRBJ1-2, is as follows: DSGVTQTPKHLITATGQRVTLRCSPRSGDLSVYWYQQSLDQGLQFLIQYYNGEERAKGNILERFSAQQFPDLHSELNLSSLELGDSALYFCASSPREGAGGYTFGSGTRLTVV.

This clonotype was picked up a small number of times. This sequence joins TRBV11-2 and TRBJ2-4; TRBD1 is a possible D gene (6 bases). The germline gives CDR1 SGHAT, CDR2 FQNNGV. This CDR3 contains 17 residues. The V end was cut by 5 bases, the J end by 1 base, with 18 bases between. In nucleotides, the CDR3 is TGTGCCAGCAGCCCAGGGGTTGGGGGCATCGCCAAAAACATTCAGTACTTC. Translated, it gives CASSPGVGGIAKNIQYF.

The chain uses TRBV10-3 and TRBJ1-3, with D unresolved. V was pared by 3 bases and J by 0 bases, with 3 bases between. The CDR3 consists of 13 residues. Germline CDR1 and CDR2: ENHRY and SYGVKD. CDR3 bases: TGTGCCATCAGTGAAATCTCTGGAAACACCATATATTTT. It yields the protein CAISEISGNTIYF.

For the CDR3, the DNA is TGCGCCAGCAGCCTGGAATTCCCAGATACGCAGTATTTT. Its protein product is CASSLEFPDTQYF. The V call is TRBV5-1, the J call TRBJ2-3; no firm D call. V was cut by 4 bases and J by 4 bases, with 10 bases left in between. The CDR3 runs to 13 residues. Germline V gene lookup returns CDR1 SGHRS and CDR2 YFSETQ.

This clonotype was detected a few times. V and J are TRBV20-1 and TRBJ2-3, with 9 nucleotides matching TRBD2. Germline V gene data show CDR1 as DFQATT and CDR2 as SNEGSKA (reference sequence). The CDR3 sequence is 16 residues long. V dropped 2 bases and J dropped 1; count of bases not matched to a gene: 7. Here the CDR3 DNA reads TGCAGTGCTAGAAGCGGGGGGCCTTTTCGCACAGATACGCAGTATTTT. This codes for CSARSGGPFRTDTQYF.

V gene TRBV15 combines with J gene TRBJ2-5, with TRBD1 matching over 7 bases. The J segment lost 0 bases and the V segment lost 8 bases, leaving 3 bases of the junction unmatched. Per germline, CDR1 LNHNV and CDR2 YYDKDF (reference sequence). The CDR3 has 13 amino acids. The CDR3 here is CATGGQNQETQYF. In DNA, the CDR3 is TGTGCCACCGGGGGACAGAACCAAGAGACCCAGTACTTC.

The V gene is TRBV5-4, the J gene TRBJ1-3; D unresolved. The CDR3 runs 13 residues. With 0 bases removed from V and 0 bases from J, the gap between germline ends came to 1 base. CDR1 SGHNT and CDR2 YYREEE come from the germline V gene (reference sequence). Written as DNA, the CDR3 is TGTGCCAGCAGCTTGGACTCTGGAAACACCATATATTTT. Its protein is CASSLDSGNTIYF.

The rearrangement links TRBV6-5 to TRBJ2-3; 7 bases align to TRBD1. J lost 1 base, V lost 5 bases, and 3 bases had no gene match. The CDR3 totals 14 residues. Per the germline V gene, CDR1 is MNHEY and CDR2 is SVGAGI. The CDR3: CASSKDRGTDTQYF. The DNA of the CDR3 is TGTGCCAGCAGTAAAGACAGGGGCACAGATACGCAGTATTTT.

The V call is TRBV20-1, the J call TRBJ1-5, with D perhaps matching TRBD1 (5 bases). The CDR3 totals 14 residues. The germline V and J ends were trimmed by 6 bases and 7 bases, with 19 bases remaining between them. Germline CDR1 reads DFQATT; CDR2 reads SNEGSKA (reference sequence). The CDR3 reads CSAPDNQRGQPQHF. The DNA of the CDR3 is TGCAGTGCCCCGGACAACCAACGAGGGCAGCCCCAGCATTTT.

This clonotype was counted at least ten times. The J gene is TRBJ2-3, the V gene TRBV5-1, with D perhaps TRBD1 (5 bases). Trimming left V 4 bases short and J 2 bases short, with 17 bases between. The germline V gene has CDR1 SGHRS and CDR2 YFSETQ. The CDR3 has 16 residues. CDR3 residues: CASSLDIQGPTDTQYF. Here the CDR3 DNA reads TGCGCCAGCAGCCTAGATATCCAGGGTCCCACAGATACGCAGTATTTT.

V is TRBV11-2 and J is TRBJ1-1; D might be TRBD1 (6 bases). The CDR3 is made up of 13 amino acids. V was shortened by 3 bases and J by 7 bases, with 12 bases between the two germline ends. Germline lookup yields CDR1 SGHAT and CDR2 FQNNGV. CDR3 in amino acids: CASSFTGSDEAFF. The CDR3 bases are TGTGCCAGCAGCTTTACAGGGTCGGATGAAGCTTTCTTT. The variable domain in full, completed from reference TRBV11-2 and TRBJ1-1, reads EAGVAQSPRYKIIEKRQSVAFWCNPISGHATLYWYQQILGQGPKLLIQFQNNGVVDDSQLPKDRFSAERLKGVDSTLKIQPAKLEDSAVYLCASSFTGSDEAFFGQGTRLTVV.

There are a few counts of this clonotype. V usage is TRBV11-2 and J usage is TRBJ1-5; 8 bases match TRBD1. V lost 1 base and J lost 6; bases outside the gene matches: 5. Germline V lookup: CDR1 SGHAT, CDR2 FQNNGV. This CDR3 spans 15 amino acids. The CDR3 DNA sequence: TGTGCCAGCAGCTTAGGCGGGACAGGAGGTCAGCCCCAGCATTTT. Protein: CASSLGGTGGQPQHF. Supplemented by reference TRBV11-2 and TRBJ1-5, the full variable domain reads EAGVAQSPRYKIIEKRQSVAFWCNPISGHATLYWYQQILGQGPKLLIQFQNNGVVDDSQLPKDRFSAERLKGVDSTLKIQPAKLEDSAVYLCASSLGGTGGQPQHFGDGTRLSIL.

This chain uses TRBV2 with TRBJ1-5, with D unclear. In germline, CDR1 is SNHLY, CDR2 FYNNEI. V gave up 2 bases and J gave up 12 bases, with 20 bases separating them. This CDR3 is 15 amino acids long. This chain's CDR3 is CASSELGGSVIVQHF. In DNA, the CDR3 is TGTGCCAGCAGTGAATTAGGTGGCAGCGTCATCGTCCAGCATTTT.

This clonotype was observed at least ten times. V usage is TRBV7-3 and J usage is TRBJ2-3; TRBD2 agrees at 10 bases. The CDR3 length is 16 residues. With V trimmed by 5 bases and J by 2 bases, 7 bases remained unmatched. Germline V lookup: CDR1 SGHTA, CDR2 FQGTGA. The CDR3 region has the DNA TGTGCCAGCAGCCCGCAAGCGGGGGGGTACACAGATACGCAGTATTTT. It specifies CASSPQAGGYTDTQYF.

This clonotype was seen only a few times. This chain joins TRBV6-6 and TRBJ2-5; a weak D match, TRBD1 (5 bases). This CDR3 has 13 amino acids. Trimming pared 4 bases from V and 5 bases from J, leaving 11 bases between. Germline V gene lookup returns CDR1 MNHNY and CDR2 SVGAGI (reference sequence). This CDR3 reads CASSSRVGETQYF. The CDR3 bases are TGTGCCAGCAGTTCCAGGGTGGGGGAGACCCAGTACTTC.

The genes are TRBV7-9 and TRBJ2-3; D could derive from TRBD1 or TRBD2 (5 bases each). Looked up from germline, CDR1 is SEHNR and CDR2 is FQNEAQ (reference sequence). The CDR3 contains 17 residues. The V end was cut by 2 bases, the J end by 5 bases, with 20 bases between. CDR3 amino acids: CASSLTPPGPRGDTQYF. In DNA form, the CDR3 reads TGTGCCAGCAGCTTAACACCTCCGGGGCCTCGCGGAGATACGCAGTATTTT.

The V gene is TRBV6-1, the J gene TRBJ1-2, with TRBD1 identical over 9 bases. The CDR3 has 15 residues. Germline lookup yields CDR1 MNHNS and CDR2 SASEGT. The ends lost 0 bases at V and 4 bases at J; junction bases unmatched: 3. The CDR3 sequence is CASSEAMGQGYGYTF. The CDR3 bases are TGTGCCAGCAGTGAAGCCATGGGACAGGGCTATGGCTACACCTTC.

This clonotype showed up many times. The V gene is TRBV15, the J gene TRBJ1-5; D uncertain. CDR1 is LNHNV and CDR2 is YYDKDF in the germline V gene (reference sequence). V was clipped by 0 bases and J by 4 bases, with 4 bases between them. The CDR3 has 13 residues. The CDR3 bases are TGTGCCACCAGCAGAGATCAGAATCAGCCCCAGCATTTT. Its protein is CATSRDQNQPQHF. Using reference TRBV15 and TRBJ1-5 for the parts outside the CDR3, the full variable domain is DAMVIQNPRYQVTQFGKPVTLSCSQTLNHNVMYWYQQKSSQAPKLLFHYYDKDFNNEADTPDNFQSRRPNTSFCFLDIRSPGLGDTAMYLCATSRDQNQPQHFGDGTRLSIL.

The chain couples TRBV12-3 or TRBV12-4 to TRBJ2-1, with 8 bases that match TRBD2. V was pared by 8 bases and J by 2 bases, with 2 bases of the junction left unmatched. The CDR3 covers 13 residues. The CDR3 sequence: CASGTRTYNEQFF. For the CDR3, the DNA is TGTGCCAGCGGGACTAGAACCTACAATGAGCAGTTCTTC.

This sequence joins TRBV28 and TRBJ1-1, with TRBD1 identical over 12 bases. The V gene end was trimmed by 6 bases and the J gene end by 5 bases; junction bases not matched to a gene: 7. Germline V gene sequence: CDR1 MDHEN, CDR2 SYDVKM. The CDR3 is 15 residues long. CDR3 region: CASSPWDRGRTEAFF. DNA for the CDR3: TGTGCCAGCAGCCCGTGGGACAGGGGGCGAACTGAAGCTTTCTTT.

This clonotype occurred many times. The genes are TRBV7-2 and TRBJ1-1, with D tentatively TRBD1 (5 bases). The germline V and J ends were trimmed by 5 bases and 0 bases, with 7 bases remaining between them. The germline V gene has CDR1 SGHTA and CDR2 FQGNSA. This CDR3 is 13 amino acids long. The CDR3 coding sequence is TGTGCCAGCAGCACGGACATGAACACTGAAGCTTTCTTT. Translated, it gives CASSTDMNTEAFF.

The V and J genes are TRBV12-3 or TRBV12-4 and TRBJ2-2; possible D gene TRBD1, 5 bases. CDR3 length: 15 residues. V dropped 6 bases and J dropped 6 bases, with 17 bases sitting between them. The CDR3 nucleotides read TGTGCCAGCAGATCGTTAGGGGCCGCCGCCGGGGAGCTGTTTTTT. Its translation: CASRSLGAAAGELFF.

This clonotype was seen a few times. The chain couples TRBV7-2 to TRBJ2-5, with D possibly being TRBD1 (5 bases). The CDR3 loop spans 14 amino acids. CDR1 is SGHTA and CDR2 is FQGNSA in the germline V gene. Trimming removed 5 bases from V and 5 bases from J, with 15 bases in between. The CDR3 DNA is TGTGCCAGCAGCCCTGGGTTAGGGGTTGAGACCCAGTACTTC. This codes for CASSPGLGVETQYF.

The J gene is TRBJ2-3, the V gene TRBV6-1, with D tentatively TRBD1 (6 bases). V gave up 3 bases and J gave up 0 bases, with 10 bases separating them. This CDR3 is 15 amino acids long. The germline V gene has CDR1 MNHNS and CDR2 SASEGT. CDR3 bases: TGTGCCAGCAGTGAGTGGGGGCAGAGCACAGATACGCAGTATTTT. This sequence encodes CASSEWGQSTDTQYF.

This clonotype showed up just a few times. The V call is TRBV7-9, the J call TRBJ2-7; possibly TRBD2 for D (6 bases). This CDR3 has 15 amino acids. The germline V and J ends were trimmed by 5 bases and 0 bases, with 14 bases remaining between them. Germline CDR1 is SEHNR and CDR2 is FQNEAQ (reference sequence). The CDR3 reads CASSVGSGNSYEQYF. CDR3 nucleotide sequence: TGTGCCAGCAGCGTCGGTAGCGGTAACTCCTACGAGCAGTACTTC.